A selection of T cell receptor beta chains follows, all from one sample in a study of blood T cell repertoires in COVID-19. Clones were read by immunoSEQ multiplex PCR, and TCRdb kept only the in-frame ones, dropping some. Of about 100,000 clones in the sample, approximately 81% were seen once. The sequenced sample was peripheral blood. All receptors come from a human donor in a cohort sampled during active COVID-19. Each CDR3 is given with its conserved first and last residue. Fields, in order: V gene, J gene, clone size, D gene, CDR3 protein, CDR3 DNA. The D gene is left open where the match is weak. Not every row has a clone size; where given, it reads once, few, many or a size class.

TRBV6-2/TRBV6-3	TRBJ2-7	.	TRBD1	CASSYFRGGSSLF	TGTGCCAGCAGTTACTTTCGAGGGGGCTCCTCCCTCTTC
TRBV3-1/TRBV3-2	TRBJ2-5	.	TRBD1	CASSQFLQGPQETQYF	TGTGCCAGCAGCCAATTTTTACAGGGGCCCCAAGAGACCCAGTACTTC
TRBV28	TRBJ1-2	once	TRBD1	CASRAHSGQGFGYTF	TGTGCCAGCAGAGCTCACTCGGGACAGGGGTTTGGCTACACCTTC
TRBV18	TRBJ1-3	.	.	CASSLSTGDSGNTIYF	TGTGCCAGCTCACTATCGACAGGTGACTCTGGAAACACCATATATTTT
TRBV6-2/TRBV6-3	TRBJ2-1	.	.	CASSRRGEQFF	TGTGCCAGCAGTCGTAGGGGTGAGCAGTTCTTC
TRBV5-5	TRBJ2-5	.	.	CASSWGDSGRETQYF	TGTGCCAGCAGCTGGGGGGACAGCGGGCGAGAGACCCAGTACTTC
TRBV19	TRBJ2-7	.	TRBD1	CASSKGQNSYEQYF	TGTGCCAGTAGTAAGGGACAGAACTCCTACGAGCAGTACTTC
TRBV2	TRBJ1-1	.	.	CASRRQGGSTEAFF	TGTGCCAGCAGGCGCCAGGGCGGGAGCACTGAAGCTTTCTTT
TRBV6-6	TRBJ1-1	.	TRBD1	CASRDRRALDTEAFF	TGTGCCAGCAGGGACAGGCGGGCTTTGGACACTGAAGCTTTCTTT
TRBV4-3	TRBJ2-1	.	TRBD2	CASSLDLLAGAPSYNEQFF	TGCGCCAGCAGCCTCGATTTGCTAGCGGGAGCCCCCTCCTACAATGAGCAGTTCTTC
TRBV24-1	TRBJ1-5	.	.	CATSDTGSSNQPQHF	TGTGCCACCAGTGATACAGGGTCCAGCAATCAGCCCCAGCATTTT
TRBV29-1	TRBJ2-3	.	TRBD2	CSVVAGAVTQYF	TGCAGCGTTGTAGCGGGAGCCGTTACGCAGTATTTT
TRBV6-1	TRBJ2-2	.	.	CASSEFTDVTGELFF	TGTGCCAGCAGTGAATTCACAGACGTGACCGGGGAGCTGTTTTTT
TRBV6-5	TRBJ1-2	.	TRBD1	CASSGRTGGGYGYTF	TGTGCCAGCAGCGGCCGGACAGGGGGCGGCTATGGCTACACCTTC
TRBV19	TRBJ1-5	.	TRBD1	CASSTTGEGWPQHF	TGTGCCAGTAGTACCACAGGGGAAGGTTGGCCCCAGCATTTT
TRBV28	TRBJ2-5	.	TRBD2	CASRPAGRSGAQYF	TGTGCCAGCAGACCCGCAGGGCGGAGCGGGGCCCAGTACTTC
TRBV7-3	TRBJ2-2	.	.	CASSRQQGRTGELFF	TGTGCCAGCAGCCGACAACAGGGAAGAACCGGGGAGCTGTTTTTT
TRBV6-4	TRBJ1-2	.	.	CASSESGEVANYGYTF	TGTGCCAGCAGTGAGTCTGGAGAGGTGGCTAACTATGGCTACACCTTC
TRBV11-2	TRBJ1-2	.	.	CASSLEGGRGYTF	TGTGCCAGCAGCTTAGAGGGGGGAAGAGGCTACACCTTC
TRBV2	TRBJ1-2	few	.	CASSAQGADGYTF	TGTGCCAGCAGCGCACAGGGAGCTGATGGCTACACCTTC
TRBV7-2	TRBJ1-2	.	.	CASSPSNYGYTF	TGTGCCAGCTCCCCCTCTAACTATGGCTACACCTTC
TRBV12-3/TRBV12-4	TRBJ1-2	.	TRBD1	CASSQGQGYGYTF	TGTGCCAGCAGTCAAGGACAGGGCTATGGCTACACCTTC
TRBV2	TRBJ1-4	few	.	CASRLQLLLEKLFF	TGTGCCAGCAGACTCCAACTCCTCCTTGAAAAACTGTTTTTT
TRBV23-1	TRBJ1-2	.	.	CASSGEAENYGYTF	TGCGCCAGCAGTGGAGAGGCCGAGAACTATGGCTACACCTTC
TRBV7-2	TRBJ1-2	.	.	CASSFLQGNYGYTF	TGTGCCAGCAGCTTTTTACAGGGTAACTATGGCTACACCTTC
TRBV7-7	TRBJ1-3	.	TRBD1	CASSLGGVVFSGNTIYF	TGTGCTAGCAGCTTAGGGGGCGTGGTTTTCTCTGGAAACACCATATATTTT
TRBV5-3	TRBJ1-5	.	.	CAPASNQPQHF	TGTGCCCCCGCGAGCAATCAGCCCCAGCATTTT
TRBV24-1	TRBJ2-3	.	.	CATSDSEAAGLTDTQYF	TGTGCCACCAGTGATTCTGAAGCGGCGGGTTTGACAGATACGCAGTATTTT
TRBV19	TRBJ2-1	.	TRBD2	CASSIDRLASYNEQFF	TGTGCCAGTAGTATAGATCGACTAGCGTCCTACAATGAGCAGTTCTTC
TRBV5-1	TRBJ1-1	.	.	CASSLLTGFVTEAFF	TGCGCCAGCAGCTTGCTAACAGGGTTCGTCACTGAAGCTTTCTTT
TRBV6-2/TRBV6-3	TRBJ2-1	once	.	CASSNGGEQFF	TGTGCCAGCAGCAACGGGGGAGAGCAGTTCTTC
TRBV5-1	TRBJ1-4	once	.	CASSRTAINEKLFF	TGCGCCAGCAGCAGGACAGCAATTAATGAAAAACTGTTTTTT
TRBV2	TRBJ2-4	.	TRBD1	CASSPWKGAAKNIQYF	TGTGCGAGCTCCCCATGGAAGGGGGCAGCCAAAAACATTCAGTACTTC
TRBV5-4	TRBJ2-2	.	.	CASSPDTGELFF	TGTGCCAGCAGCCCGGACACCGGGGAGCTGTTTTTT
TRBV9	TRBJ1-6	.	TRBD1	CASSAGQGQNSPLHF	TGTGCCAGCAGCGCCGGACAGGGGCAAAATTCACCCCTCCACTTT
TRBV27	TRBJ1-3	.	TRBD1	CASSLTGLSSGNTIYF	TGTGCCAGCAGTTTGACAGGGCTTAGCTCTGGAAACACCATATATTTT
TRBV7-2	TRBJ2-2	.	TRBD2	CASSLAGTSVRPGELFF	TGTGCCAGCAGCTTAGCTGGGACTAGCGTGAGGCCCGGGGAGCTGTTTTTT
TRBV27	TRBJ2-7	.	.	CASSPGQSYEQYF	TGTGCCAGCAGTCCGGGTCAGAGTTACGAGCAGTACTTC
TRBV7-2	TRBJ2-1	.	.	CASSLLPPGHNEQFF	TGTGCCAGCAGCTTACTCCCACCTGGCCACAATGAGCAGTTCTTC
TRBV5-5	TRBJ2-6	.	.	CASSLVLRSGANVLTF	TGTGCCAGCAGCTTGGTTCTGCGCTCTGGGGCCAACGTCCTGACTTTC
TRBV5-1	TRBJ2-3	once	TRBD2	CASRGGSADTQYF	TGCGCCAGCAGGGGCGGGAGTGCAGATACGCAGTATTTT
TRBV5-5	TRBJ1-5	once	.	CASSLAVQLRPINNQPQHF	TGTGCCAGCAGCTTGGCTGTGCAGTTGAGGCCAATAAACAATCAGCCCCAGCATTTT
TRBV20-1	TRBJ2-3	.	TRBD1	CSASETGVPDTQYF	TGCAGTGCTAGTGAGACAGGGGTCCCAGATACGCAGTATTTT
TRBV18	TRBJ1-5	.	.	CASSPTRDENQPQHF	TGTGCCAGCTCACCAACGAGGGATGAGAATCAGCCCCAGCATTTT
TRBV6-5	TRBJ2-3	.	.	CASSAGGGTDTQYF	TGTGCCAGCAGCGCAGGCGGGGGCACAGATACGCAGTATTTT
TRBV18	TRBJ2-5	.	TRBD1	CASSPAGGETQYF	TGTGCCAGCTCACCGGCAGGGGGTGAGACCCAGTACTTC
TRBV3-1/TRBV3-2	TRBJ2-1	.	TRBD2	CASSPGLAGVEQFF	TGTGCCAGCAGCCCAGGACTAGCGGGAGTGGAGCAGTTCTTC
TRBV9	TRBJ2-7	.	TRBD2	CASSVSLAGETTDYEQYF	TGTGCCAGCAGCGTAAGCCTAGCGGGAGAGACAACCGACTACGAGCAGTACTTC
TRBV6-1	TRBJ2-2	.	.	CASSEWRENTGELFF	TGTGCCAGCAGTGAATGGCGGGAGAACACCGGGGAGCTGTTTTTT
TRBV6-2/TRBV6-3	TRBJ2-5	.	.	CASSVMGPQETQYF	TGTGCCAGCAGTGTCATGGGCCCTCAAGAGACCCAGTACTTC
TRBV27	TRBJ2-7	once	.	CASSPKPGYEQYF	TGTGCCAGCAGTCCCAAACCCGGGTACGAGCAGTACTTC
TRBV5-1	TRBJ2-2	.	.	CASSLATNTGELFF	TGCGCCAGCAGCTTGGCCACGAACACCGGGGAGCTGTTTTTT
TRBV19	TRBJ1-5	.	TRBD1	CASSIFRGTENQPQHF	TGTGCCAGTAGTATCTTTCGGGGGACAGAGAATCAGCCCCAGCATTTT
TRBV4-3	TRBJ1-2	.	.	CASSLTPRTTENGYTF	TGCGCCAGCAGCCTAACACCACGAACCACAGAAAATGGCTACACCTTC